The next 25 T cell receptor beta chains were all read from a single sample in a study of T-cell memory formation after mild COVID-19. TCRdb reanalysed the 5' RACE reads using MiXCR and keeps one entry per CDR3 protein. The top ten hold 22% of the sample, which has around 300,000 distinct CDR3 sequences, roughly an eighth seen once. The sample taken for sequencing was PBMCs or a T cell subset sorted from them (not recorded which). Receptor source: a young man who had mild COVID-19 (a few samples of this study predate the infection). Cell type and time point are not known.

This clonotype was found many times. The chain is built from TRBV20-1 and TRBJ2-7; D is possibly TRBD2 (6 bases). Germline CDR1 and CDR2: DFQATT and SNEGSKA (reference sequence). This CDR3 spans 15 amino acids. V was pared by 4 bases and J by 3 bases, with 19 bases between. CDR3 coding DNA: TGCAGTGCTACCCCCATTATTGGGGGGATCTACGAGCAGTACTTC. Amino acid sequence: CSATPIIGGIYEQYF.

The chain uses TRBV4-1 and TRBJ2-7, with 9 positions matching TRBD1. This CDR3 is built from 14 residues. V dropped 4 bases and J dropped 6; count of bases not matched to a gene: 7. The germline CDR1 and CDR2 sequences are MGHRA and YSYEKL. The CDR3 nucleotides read TGCGCCAGCAGCCCGGGACAGGGTCTGGGCGAGCAGTACGTC. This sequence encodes CASSPGQGLGEQYV.

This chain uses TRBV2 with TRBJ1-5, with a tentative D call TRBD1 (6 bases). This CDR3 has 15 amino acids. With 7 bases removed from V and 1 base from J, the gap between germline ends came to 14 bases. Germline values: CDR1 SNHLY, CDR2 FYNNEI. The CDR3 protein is CASKKGVASNQPQHF. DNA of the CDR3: TGTGCCAGCAAAAAGGGGGTGGCGAGCAATCAGCCCCAGCATTTT.

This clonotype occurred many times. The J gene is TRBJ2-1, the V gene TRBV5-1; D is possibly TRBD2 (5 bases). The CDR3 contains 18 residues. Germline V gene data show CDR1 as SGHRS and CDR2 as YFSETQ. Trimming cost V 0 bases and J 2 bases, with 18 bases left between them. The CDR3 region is CASSLVTGGGYTYNEQFF. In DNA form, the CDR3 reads TGCGCCAGCAGCTTGGTAACGGGTGGCGGGTATACCTACAATGAGCAGTTCTTC.

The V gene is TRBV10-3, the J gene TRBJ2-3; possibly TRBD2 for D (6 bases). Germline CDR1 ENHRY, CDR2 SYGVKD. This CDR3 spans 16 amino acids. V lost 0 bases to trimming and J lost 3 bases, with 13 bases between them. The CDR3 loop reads CAISESSGGTTDTQYF. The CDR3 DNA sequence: TGTGCCATCAGTGAGTCTAGCGGCGGCACGACAGATACGCAGTATTTT.

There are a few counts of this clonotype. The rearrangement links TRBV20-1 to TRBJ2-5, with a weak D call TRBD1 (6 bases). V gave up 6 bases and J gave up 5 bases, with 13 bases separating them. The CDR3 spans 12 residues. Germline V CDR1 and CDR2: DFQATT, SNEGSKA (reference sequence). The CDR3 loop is CSANRVGETQYF. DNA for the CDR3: TGCAGTGCCAACAGGGTGGGGGAGACCCAGTACTTC.

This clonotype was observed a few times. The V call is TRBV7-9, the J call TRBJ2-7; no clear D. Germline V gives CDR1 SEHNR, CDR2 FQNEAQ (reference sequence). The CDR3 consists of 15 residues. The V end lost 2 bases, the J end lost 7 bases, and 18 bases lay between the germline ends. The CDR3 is CASSLNPGSLWEQYF. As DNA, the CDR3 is TGTGCCAGCAGCTTAAATCCTGGCTCCCTCTGGGAGCAGTACTTC.

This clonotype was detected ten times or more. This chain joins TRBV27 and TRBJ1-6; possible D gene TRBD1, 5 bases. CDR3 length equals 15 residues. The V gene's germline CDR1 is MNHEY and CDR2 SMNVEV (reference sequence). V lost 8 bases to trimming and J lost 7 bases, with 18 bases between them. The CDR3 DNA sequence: TGTGCCAGCCTTCCGTCATGGGGCGGGAATTCACCCCTCCACTTT. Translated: CASLPSWGGNSPLHF.

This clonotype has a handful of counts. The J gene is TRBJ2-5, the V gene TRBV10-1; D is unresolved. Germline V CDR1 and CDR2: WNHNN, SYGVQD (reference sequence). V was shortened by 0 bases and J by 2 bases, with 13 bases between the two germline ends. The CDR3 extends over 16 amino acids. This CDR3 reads CASSESRNPRQETQYF. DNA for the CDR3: TGCGCCAGCAGTGAGTCCAGGAACCCGAGACAAGAGACCCAGTACTTC.

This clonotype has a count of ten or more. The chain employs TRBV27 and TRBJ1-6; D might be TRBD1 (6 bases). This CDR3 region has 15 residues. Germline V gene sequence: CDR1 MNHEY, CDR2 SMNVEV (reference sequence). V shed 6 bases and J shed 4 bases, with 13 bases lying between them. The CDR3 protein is CASRGGSSYNSPLHF. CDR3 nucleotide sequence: TGTGCCAGCAGAGGGGGGAGCTCGTATAATTCACCCCTCCACTTT.

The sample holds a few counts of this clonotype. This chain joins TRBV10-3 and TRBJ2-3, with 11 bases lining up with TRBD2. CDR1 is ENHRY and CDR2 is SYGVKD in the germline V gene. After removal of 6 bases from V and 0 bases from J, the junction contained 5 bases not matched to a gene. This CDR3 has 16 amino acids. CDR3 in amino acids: CAISQLAGDSTDTQYF. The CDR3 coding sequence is TGTGCCATCAGCCAACTAGCGGGGGATAGCACAGATACGCAGTATTTT.

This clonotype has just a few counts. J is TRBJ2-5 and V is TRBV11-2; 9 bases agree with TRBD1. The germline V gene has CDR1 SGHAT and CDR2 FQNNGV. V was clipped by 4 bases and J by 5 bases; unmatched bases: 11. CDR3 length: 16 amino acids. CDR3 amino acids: CASSSSDRGVAETQYF. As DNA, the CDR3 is TGTGCCAGCAGCTCGAGCGACAGGGGGGTAGCGGAGACCCAGTACTTC.

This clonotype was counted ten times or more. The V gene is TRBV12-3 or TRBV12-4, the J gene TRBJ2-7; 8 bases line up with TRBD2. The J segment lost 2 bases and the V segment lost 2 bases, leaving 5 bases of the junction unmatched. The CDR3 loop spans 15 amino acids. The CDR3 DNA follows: TGTGCCAGCAGTTTAAGCGGGGGACCTACCTACGAGCAGTACGTC. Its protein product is CASSLSGGPTYEQYV.

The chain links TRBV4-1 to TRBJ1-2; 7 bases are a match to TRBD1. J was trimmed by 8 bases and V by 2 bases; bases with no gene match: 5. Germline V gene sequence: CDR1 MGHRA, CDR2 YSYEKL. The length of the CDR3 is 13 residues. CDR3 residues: CASSQKGASGYTF. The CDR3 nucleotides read TGCGCCAGCAGCCAAAAGGGGGCGTCGGGCTACACCTTC.

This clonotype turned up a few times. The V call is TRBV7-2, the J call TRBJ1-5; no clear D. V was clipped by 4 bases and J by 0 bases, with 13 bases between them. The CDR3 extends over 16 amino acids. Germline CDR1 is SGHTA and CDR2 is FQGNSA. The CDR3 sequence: CASSYVGGDSNQPQHF. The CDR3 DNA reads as TGTGCCAGCAGCTATGTAGGAGGAGATAGCAATCAGCCCCAGCATTTT.

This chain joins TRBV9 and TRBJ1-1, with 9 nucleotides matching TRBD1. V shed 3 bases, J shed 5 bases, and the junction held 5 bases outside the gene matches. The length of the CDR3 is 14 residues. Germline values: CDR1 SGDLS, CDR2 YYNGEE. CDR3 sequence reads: CASSADRGRTEAFF. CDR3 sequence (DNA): TGTGCCAGCAGCGCAGACAGGGGGAGGACTGAAGCTTTCTTT.

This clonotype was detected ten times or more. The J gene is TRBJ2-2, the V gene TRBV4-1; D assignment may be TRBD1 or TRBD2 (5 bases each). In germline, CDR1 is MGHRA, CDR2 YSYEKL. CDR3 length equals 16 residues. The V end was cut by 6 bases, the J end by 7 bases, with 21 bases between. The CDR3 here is CASRHRFGVLDGELFF. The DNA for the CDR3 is TGCGCCAGCAGGCACAGGTTCGGGGTGTTGGACGGGGAGCTGTTTTTT.

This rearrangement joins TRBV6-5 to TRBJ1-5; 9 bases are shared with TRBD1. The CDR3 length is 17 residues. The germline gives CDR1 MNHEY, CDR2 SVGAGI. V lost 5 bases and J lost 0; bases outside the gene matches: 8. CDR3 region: CASSQMGTGTSNQPQHF. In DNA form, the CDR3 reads TGTGCCAGCAGTCAAATGGGGACAGGGACTAGCAATCAGCCCCAGCATTTT.

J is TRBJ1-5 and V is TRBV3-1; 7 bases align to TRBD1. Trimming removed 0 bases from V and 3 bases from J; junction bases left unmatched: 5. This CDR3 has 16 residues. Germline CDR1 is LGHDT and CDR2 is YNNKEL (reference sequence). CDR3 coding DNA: TGTGCCAGCAGCCAAGATGGGACAGACTCCAATCAGCCCCAGCATTTT. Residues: CASSQDGTDSNQPQHF.

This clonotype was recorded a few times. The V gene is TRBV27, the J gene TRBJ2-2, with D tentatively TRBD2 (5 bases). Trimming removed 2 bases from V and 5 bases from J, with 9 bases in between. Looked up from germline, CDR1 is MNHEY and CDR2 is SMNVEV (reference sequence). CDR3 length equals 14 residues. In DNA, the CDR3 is TGTGCCAGCAGTTTAGGACTCTTAACCGGGGAGCTGTTTTTT. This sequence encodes CASSLGLLTGELFF.

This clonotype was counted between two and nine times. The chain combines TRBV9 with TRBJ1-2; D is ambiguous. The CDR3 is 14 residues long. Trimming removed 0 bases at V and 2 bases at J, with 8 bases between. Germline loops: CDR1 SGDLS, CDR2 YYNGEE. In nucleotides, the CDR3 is TGTGCCAGCAGCGTAGTTTACAGAAACTATGGCTACACCTTC. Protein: CASSVVYRNYGYTF.

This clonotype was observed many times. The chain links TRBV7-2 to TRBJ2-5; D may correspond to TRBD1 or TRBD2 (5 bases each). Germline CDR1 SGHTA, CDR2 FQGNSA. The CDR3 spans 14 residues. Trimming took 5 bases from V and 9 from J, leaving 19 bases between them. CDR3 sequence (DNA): TGTGCCAGCAGCCCACAGGAGGACATCCCTCCCCAGTACTTC. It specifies CASSPQEDIPPQYF. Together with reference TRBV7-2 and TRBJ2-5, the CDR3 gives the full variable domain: GAGVSQSPSNKVTEKGKDVELRCDPISGHTALYWYRQSLGQGLEFLIYFQGNSAPDKSGLPSDRFSAERTGGSVSTLTIQRTQQEDSAVYLCASSPQEDIPPQYFGPGTRLLVL.

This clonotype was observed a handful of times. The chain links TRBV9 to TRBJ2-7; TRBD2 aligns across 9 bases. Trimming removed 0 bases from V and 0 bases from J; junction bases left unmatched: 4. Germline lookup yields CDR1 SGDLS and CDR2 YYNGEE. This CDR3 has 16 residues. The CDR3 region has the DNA TGTGCCAGCAGCGTAGGAGGCGGGGGGGACTCCTACGAGCAGTACGTC. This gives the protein CASSVGGGGDSYEQYV.

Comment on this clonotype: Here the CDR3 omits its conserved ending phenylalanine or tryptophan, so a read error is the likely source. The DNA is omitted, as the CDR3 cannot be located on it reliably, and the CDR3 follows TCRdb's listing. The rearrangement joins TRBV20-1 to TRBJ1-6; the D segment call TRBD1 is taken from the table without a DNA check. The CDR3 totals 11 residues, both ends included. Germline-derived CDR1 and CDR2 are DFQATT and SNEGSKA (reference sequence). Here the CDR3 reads CSAPTSGFRLG.

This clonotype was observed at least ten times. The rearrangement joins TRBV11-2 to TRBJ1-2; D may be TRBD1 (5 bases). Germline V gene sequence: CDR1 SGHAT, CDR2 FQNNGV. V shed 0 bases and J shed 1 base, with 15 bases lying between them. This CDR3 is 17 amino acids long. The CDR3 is CASSLDRGPQGNYGYTF. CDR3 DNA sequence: TGTGCCAGCAGCTTAGATAGAGGACCTCAGGGTAACTATGGCTACACCTTC.